This record concerns one T cell receptor (beta chain) sequence. What it binds is not known. The PCR employed 60 Vbeta primers together with 13 Jbeta primers. Assay: immunoSEQ multiplex PCR; the TCRdb copy retains only in-frame clones and omits some. The listing records some 110,000 clones. These data come from a study of cytomegalovirus exposure and HLA in healthy donors. Findings and caveats of the study: Most TCR beta V segments were productive about 87% or about 30% of the time in an earlier analysis. Several V segments, TRBV6-2 and TRBV6-3 among them, could not be told apart and were dropped.

This CDR3 is built from 15 residues. In germline, CDR1 is WNHNN, CDR2 SYGVQD (reference sequence). V shed 4 bases, J shed 5 bases, and the junction held 6 bases outside the gene matches. The material sequenced was PBMCs. The chain has TRBV10-1 and TRBJ2-7; 12 positions agree with TRBD2. The source of this sequence is a middle-aged man in good health and CMV-seropositive. The CDR3 protein is CASSGLAGVSHEQYF. The CDR3 DNA follows: TGCGCCAGCAGTGGACTAGCGGGAGTATCCCACGAGCAGTACTTC.